The next 2 T cell receptor beta chains were all read from a single sample in a study of cytomegalovirus exposure and HLA in healthy donors. The PCR contained 60 Vbeta and 13 Jbeta primers. Profiled with immunoSEQ multiplex PCR; TCRdb holds only in-frame clones, not every one. This table has around 130,000 clones, over 8.5% appearing once. Sequences were obtained from PBMCs. These receptors originate from a woman in her thirties or forties in good health and CMV-seropositive.

This clone has only a few counts. The chain couples TRBV5-4 to TRBJ1-1; D is undetermined. The germline V and J ends were trimmed by 0 bases and 2 bases, with 5 bases remaining between them. Germline-derived CDR1 and CDR2 are SGHNT and YYREEE (reference sequence). The CDR3 is made up of 13 amino acids. CDR3 DNA sequence: TGTGCCAGCAGCTTGGAATCAAACACTGAAGCTTTCTTT. This translates into CASSLESNTEAFF. The full variable domain, with the rest looked up from reference TRBV5-4 and TRBJ1-1, is ETGVTQSPTHLIKTRGQQVTLRCSSQSGHNTVSWYQQALGQGPQFIFQYYREEENGRGNFPPRFSGLQFPNYSSELNVNALELDDSALYLCASSLESNTEAFFGQGTRLTVV.

This clone was counted between two and nine times. The rearrangement joins TRBV2 to TRBJ1-6, with 7 bases that match TRBD1. After removal of 1 base from V and 9 bases from J, the junction contained 9 bases not matched to a gene. CDR1 and CDR2 from the germline V gene are SNHLY and FYNNEI. The CDR3 consists of 16 residues. The CDR3 coding sequence is TGTGCCAGCAGTGAAGACTTTGGGACAGTAGGTTCACCCCTCCACTTT. Its protein is CASSEDFGTVGSPLHF.